This T cell receptor (beta chain) was captured in a study of blood T cell repertoires in COVID-19. Overall study: Specimens from acute and convalescent COVID-19 originated in the United States, Italy and Spain.

Among Cohort 3 donors, those recovered had two negative PCRs, clearance, or symptom resolution. There are 17 residues in the CDR3. V was trimmed by 0 bases and J by 8 bases, leaving 20 bases between them. CDR1 is MNHEY, CDR2 SMNVEV, per germline (reference sequence). Original handling: Researchers report that nucleated cell counts were estimated from reference gene primer amplification. Profiling relied on immunoSEQ multiplex PCR, and the TCRdb table lists in-frame clones only, not all of them. V, J and clone size are those of that table, while D and trimming were read from the DNA. Of almost 200,000 clones in the sample, roughly nine tenths were seen once.

This chain joins TRBV27 and TRBJ2-1, with D hard to call. The TCR originated in a woman under 30 who had recovered from COVID-19. The sequenced material came from PBMCs or T cells enriched from blood (not recorded which). The DNA of the CDR3 is TGTGCCAGCAGTTTATCGGCCTACAGCACTTTCCCCGATGAGCAGTTCTTC. Translated: CASSLSAYSTFPDEQFF.